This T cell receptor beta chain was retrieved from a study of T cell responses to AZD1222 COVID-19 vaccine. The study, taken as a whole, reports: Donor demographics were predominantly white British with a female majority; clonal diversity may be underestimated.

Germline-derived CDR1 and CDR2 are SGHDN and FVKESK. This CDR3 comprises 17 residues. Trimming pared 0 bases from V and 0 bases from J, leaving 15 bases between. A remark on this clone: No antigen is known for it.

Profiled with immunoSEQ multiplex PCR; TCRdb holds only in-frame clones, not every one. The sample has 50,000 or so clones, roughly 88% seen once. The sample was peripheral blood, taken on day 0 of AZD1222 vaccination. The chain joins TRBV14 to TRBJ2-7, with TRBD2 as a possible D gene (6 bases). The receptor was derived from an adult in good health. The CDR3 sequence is CASSQEEGQAPSYEQYF. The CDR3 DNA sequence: TGTGCCAGCAGCCAAGAGGAGGGGCAGGCCCCCTCCTACGAGCAGTACTTC.